Below are 13 T cell receptor beta chains sequenced from a single sample in a study of shared clonotypes between healthy human individuals (dated by TCRdb to about 2020). Library preparation employed the immunoSEQ multiplex PCR assay. TCRdb holds this immuneACCESS table with in-frame rearrangements only. Some clones are missing; in checked studies, unresolved V genes explain under half, and the rest has no known cause. The sample yields about 1 million clones; approximately 70% were counted once. The ten largest clonotypes hold nearly 1.5% of the sample. The sequenced material came from memory CD4+ T cells sorted from blood. The cell subset or site label, read with the paper, signifies: CD45RA-negative fraction. The source is a young man in good health.

The V gene is TRBV15, the J gene TRBJ1-4; TRBD1 matches at 8 bases. V lost 0 bases and J lost 5; bases outside the gene matches: 8. This CDR3 has 17 residues. Germline lookup yields CDR1 LNHNV and CDR2 YYDKDF (reference sequence). DNA of the CDR3: TGTGCCACCAGCAGAGATGCCTGGACAGGGCTCAATGAAAAACTGTTTTTT. As protein: CATSRDAWTGLNEKLFF.

This clone occurred many times. The chain recombines TRBV19 with TRBJ1-6; D perhaps matches TRBD1 (5 bases). The CDR3 runs 15 residues. V was clipped by 8 bases and J by 4 bases, with 15 bases between them. The germline V gene encodes CDR1 LNHDA and CDR2 SQIVND (reference sequence). In DNA, the CDR3 is TGTGCCAGTGAGGGGACCGCCGGGTATAATTCACCCCTCCACTTT. Translation gives CASEGTAGYNSPLHF. The full variable domain, rest sourced from reference TRBV19 and TRBJ1-6, is DGGITQSPKYLFRKEGQNVTLSCEQNLNHDAMYWYRQDPGQGLRLIYYSQIVNDFQKGDIAEGYSVSREKKESFPLTVTSAQKNPTAFYLCASEGTAGYNSPLHFGNGTRLTVT.

The V call is TRBV10-3, the J call TRBJ1-2; weak D call: TRBD1 (5 bases). The CDR3 has 12 amino acids. The germline V gene encodes CDR1 ENHRY and CDR2 SYGVKD. Trimming removed 4 bases from V and 8 bases from J, with 11 bases in between. Here the CDR3 DNA reads TGTGCCATCAGTGGGGACGGCGGCGGCTACACCTTC. It is translated as CAISGDGGGYTF.

The rearrangement uses TRBV5-1 and TRBJ2-5; 7 bases line up with TRBD1. This CDR3 is 15 amino acids long. CDR1 is SGHRS and CDR2 is YFSETQ in the germline V gene. After removal of 4 bases from V and 5 bases from J, the junction contained 11 bases not matched to a gene. This CDR3 reads CASSAQTGAGETQYF. DNA for the CDR3: TGCGCCAGCAGCGCCCAAACAGGGGCCGGGGAGACCCAGTACTTC.

Concerning this clone itself: A far larger clone is only one base removed, so a read error is likely. The same CDR3 arises from other DNA sequences in this sample as well. This sequence joins TRBV7-8 and TRBJ2-2; the D is unclear. The V gene lost 5 bases and the J gene lost 7 bases, with 23 bases spanning the gap. Germline V gene data show CDR1 as SGHVS and CDR2 as FQNEAQ. The CDR3 contains 17 residues. This CDR3 reads CASSRILLRLAGGELFF. The CDR3 nucleotides are TGTGCCAGCAGCCGCATCCTTCTGAGACTGGCAGGCGGGGAGCTGTTTTTT. Full variable domain (missing parts from reference TRBV7-8 and TRBJ2-2): GAGVSQSPRYKVAKRGQDVALRCDPISGHVSLFWYQQALGQGPEFLTYFQNEAQLDKSGLPSDRFFAERPEGSVSTLKIQRTQQEDSAVYLCASSRILLRLAGGELFFGEGSRLTVL.

With regard to this clone: The sample holds other DNA sequences that translate to the same CDR3. In nucleotides, the CDR3 is TGTGCCTGGAGTTCCGGGAGCTCCTACGAGCAGTACTTC. Translated, it gives CAWSSGSSYEQYF. The chain has TRBV30 and TRBJ2-7; possibly TRBD2 for D (6 bases). The CDR3 sequence is 13 residues long. Germline CDR1 reads GTSNPN; CDR2 reads SVGIG (reference sequence). The V end was cut by 2 bases, the J end by 0 bases, with 8 bases between.

The table lists this clone with a few counts. The V call is TRBV11-2, the J call TRBJ2-7; no firm D call. Germline V gene sequence: CDR1 SGHAT, CDR2 FQNNGV. The CDR3 length is 11 residues. Trimming stripped 3 bases from V and 8 bases from J, with 8 bases between. The CDR3 here is CASSFVEKQYF. The DNA for the CDR3 is TGTGCCAGCAGCTTCGTAGAAAAGCAGTACTTC. The full variable domain, rest sourced from reference TRBV11-2 and TRBJ2-7, is EAGVAQSPRYKIIEKRQSVAFWCNPISGHATLYWYQQILGQGPKLLIQFQNNGVVDDSQLPKDRFSAERLKGVDSTLKIQPAKLEDSAVYLCASSFVEKQYFGPGTRLTVT.

The chain employs TRBV6-5 and TRBJ1-2; D is unclear. The ends were cut back, 0 bases at V and 8 bases at J, with 10 bases in the middle. The CDR3 loop spans 13 amino acids. CDR1 MNHEY and CDR2 SVGAGI come from the germline V gene. The chain's CDR3 is CASSYSTKGGYTF. The CDR3 DNA sequence: TGTGCCAGCAGTTACTCGACCAAGGGCGGCTACACCTTC.

This clone was detected ten times or more. V gene TRBV5-8 combines with J gene TRBJ1-3; D perhaps matches TRBD1 (6 bases). V was pared by 4 bases and J by 0 bases, with 11 bases between. Germline V lookup: CDR1 SGHTS, CDR2 YDEGEE. This CDR3 is 15 amino acids long. The CDR3 region is CASSPRQVSGNTIYF. CDR3 nucleotide sequence: TGTGCCAGCAGCCCTCGACAGGTCTCTGGAAACACCATATATTTT.

The genes are TRBV10-2 and TRBJ2-7; D unresolved. The CDR3 is 13 amino acids. Germline values: CDR1 WSHSY, CDR2 SAAADI. Trimming pared 6 bases from V and 2 bases from J, leaving 11 bases between. Here the CDR3 DNA reads TGCGCCAGCAGCCCCTCTGGGGCCTACGAGCAGTACTTC. As protein: CASSPSGAYEQYF.

This clone was found once. The gene calls are TRBV10-3 and TRBJ2-7, with 9 bases lining up with TRBD2. The V gene's germline CDR1 is ENHRY and CDR2 SYGVKD. This CDR3 has 15 amino acids. V dropped 10 bases and J dropped 0; count of bases not matched to a gene: 10. CDR3 amino acids: CATVEVAGVSYEQYF. Here the CDR3 DNA reads TGTGCCACGGTCGAGGTAGCGGGAGTCTCCTACGAGCAGTACTTC.

The chain has TRBV7-2 and TRBJ1-3, with D maybe TRBD1 (6 bases). Trimming cost V 5 bases and J 7 bases, with 12 bases left between them. The CDR3 spans 13 residues. Germline V gene data show CDR1 as SGHTA and CDR2 as FQGNSA. Here the CDR3 DNA reads TGTGCCAGCAGCCCTGACAGGCGGAACACCATATATTTT. This translates into CASSPDRRNTIYF.

V is TRBV7-2 and J is TRBJ1-1, with D possibly TRBD1 on 5 matching bases. V lost 5 bases, J lost 2 bases, and 12 bases lay in between. The CDR3 extends over 14 amino acids. Germline V gene lookup returns CDR1 SGHTA and CDR2 FQGNSA. In DNA, the CDR3 is TGTGCCAGCAGCCCCCAGGGACCAAACACTGAAGCTTTCTTT. The encoded protein is CASSPQGPNTEAFF.